This T cell receptor (beta chain) was retrieved from a study of PD-L1 blockade in urothelial cancer (dated by TCRdb to the late 2010s). The study in broad terms: Therapy was started in the mid-2010s for all patients, and atezolizumab 1,200 mg was administered intravenously every 3 weeks. Twenty-five of 29 patients were identified as males with urothelial cancer of bladder origin, and a prior smoking history was reported by 18 of 29 patients. Patients had an ECOG performance status of 0 or 1 and had received between 0 and 3 prior chemotherapy regimens. Blood samples were analyzed 3 weeks after the start of treatment (second dose) and 6 weeks after the start of treatment. A median of about 150,000 T cells and 80,000 or so unique TCRs was obtained from blood samples, and a median clonality of approximately 0.086 was observed. The study, an exploratory multi-omic analysis, examined somatic, immune and clinical correlates of response to PD-L1 blockade with atezolizumab in urothelial cancer. TCR sequencing covered pretreatment tumor samples and matched, serially collected peripheral blood taken before and after atezolizumab treatment. Durable clinical benefit was defined as a progression-free survival longer than 6 months, and TCR features were additionally tested against progression-free survival and overall survival. In the same patients, whole exome sequencing and RNA sequencing of pretreatment tumors were performed in addition to TCR sequencing. Durable clinical benefit was achieved by nine patients but not by the remaining 20. Twenty-nine patients had pretreatment blood TCR-seq, some 24 had at least one posttreatment blood collection, and some 24 had tumor TCR-seq. Study-wide conclusions, independent of this receptor: Because of the small sample size (n ≈ 30) and the many exploratory analyses performed, the results are intended to be regarded as hypothesis-generating. Among patients with durable benefit, tumor-associated TCR clones showed greater expansion in peripheral blood 3 weeks after treatment started (n ≈ 20, p = 0.022). A pretreatment peripheral blood TCR clonality below the median was linked to improved progression-free and overall survival.

What the time point label conveys for this sample: peripheral blood 6 weeks after treatment start. The cohort comprised approximately 30 patients with locally advanced or metastatic urothelial carcinoma treated at Memorial Sloan Kettering on a trial protocol. Peripheral blood mononuclear cells were collected pretreatment and during treatment, at between 1 and 8 total time points per patient. The Qiagen DNeasy Blood extraction kit was used to purify genomic DNA from total PBMCs and tumor samples. PBMCs were collected pretreatment and during treatment, and were isolated and stored as previously described. Points on this clone: No cognate antigen has been identified for it. Base quality data are lacking; no much larger clone is found one base away.

For this chain, trimming is 4 bases at the V end and 10 bases at the J end, and the number of junction bases without a gene match is 8. The CDR3 starts with the cysteine, ends with the phenylalanine, and has 14 residues. The only DNA kept is the CDR3, 42 bases in frame from the first base. Per the germline V gene, SGHDN is the CDR1 and FVKESK is the CDR2. Synthetic TCR analog templates were spiked into each PCR to estimate absolute template abundance from read counts. TCRbeta CDR3 regions were amplified from genomic DNA with bias-controlled V and J gene primers using the immunoSEQ assay. Sequencing of rearranged TCRbeta segments was done at approximately 20X coverage. The authors' analysis ran thus. Sequencing errors were corrected by clustering, and CDR3s were annotated against IMGT so that V, D and J genes could be assigned. Downstream analyses used only productive TCRbeta rearrangements, leaving out any out-of-frame or stop-codon sequences. Clonality was computed as one minus Shannon entropy normalized by the log of the number of unique productive sequences. Fisher's exact test with Benjamini-Hochberg correction, at a threshold of adjusted p below 0.01, was used to find clones that differed between time points or between blood and tumor. Drawn from immuneACCESS, this table holds only the in-frame rearrangements with V and J called that TCRdb kept. Clones are partly lost; checked studies trace under half to an unresolved V gene and leave the rest unexplained. V and J calls and clone size are as listed in that table; D and trimming were resolved from the DNA. This sample has around 46,000 clones in its table, and around 89% of those were observed once. Together, the top ten hold approximately 2.5% of the sample.

The chain uses TRBV14 and TRBJ1-1, and 11 bases in between align with TRBD1. Sequenced here: PBMCs, sampled around atezolizumab (anti-PD-L1) treatment. The sequence derives from a man in his 60s with urothelial cancer. CDR3 region: CASSPGTGGSRAFF. The DNA sequence is given as TGTGCCAGCAGCCCCGGGACAGGGGGTTCTCGAGCTTTCTTT.